These 4 T cell receptor beta chains were all obtained from the same sample, sequenced in a study of blood T cells in healthy people across ages. The second PCR ran about 6 to 12 cycles with a sample-barcoded 5' primer and J-beta primers. TCRdb analysed the 5' RACE reads with MiXCR anew, one entry per CDR3 protein. This sample yields 600,000 to 1,000,000 distinct CDR3 sequences, of which nearly 60% are seen a single time; around 20% belongs to the top ten. Sequencing was done on a sample of blood. These receptors were obtained from a man between 25 and 39 years old in good health.

This chain uses TRBV20-1 with TRBJ2-7, with 10 bases identical to TRBD2. CDR3 length equals 15 residues. Germline loops: CDR1 DFQATT, CDR2 SNEGSKA (reference sequence). The trim removed 3 bases at V and 3 bases at J, leaving 8 bases unmatched. CDR3 loop: CSARELAGRNYEQYF. The CDR3 nucleotides are TGCAGTGCTAGGGAACTAGCGGGACGCAACTACGAGCAGTACTTC.

The V call is TRBV4-2, the J call TRBJ2-1; the match to TRBD2 covers 10 bases. J lost 7 bases, V lost 3 bases, and 12 bases had no gene match. The CDR3 loop spans 17 amino acids. The germline V gene has CDR1 LGHNA and CDR2 YNFKEQ. For the CDR3, the DNA is TGTGCCAGCAGCCATCGGGGGAAGCGGGAGGGCCCGAATGAGCAGTTCTTC. The encoded protein is CASSHRGKREGPNEQFF.

This chain joins TRBV2 and TRBJ2-4; 10 positions match TRBD2. TRBJ2-7 explains the end of the DNA better; the J call may be wrong. Germline lookup yields CDR1 SNHLY and CDR2 FYNNEI. CDR3 length: 17 amino acids. The CDR3, as DNA: TGTGCCAGCAGTGAGACCGCGACTAGCGGGCTAGACTACGAGCAGTACTTC. Residues: CASSETATSGLDYEQYF.

This clonotype has just one count. The rearrangement joins TRBV28 to TRBJ1-6; weak D call: TRBD1 (5 bases). Germline V gives CDR1 MDHEN, CDR2 SYDVKM. CDR3 length equals 15 residues. Trimming removed 3 bases at V and 3 bases at J, with 9 bases between. CDR3 sequence (DNA): TGTGCCAGCAGTTTTTCCAGGGTCTATAATTCACCCCTCCACTTT. Its translation: CASSFSRVYNSPLHF.